The present T cell receptor (beta chain) was sequenced within a study of cytomegalovirus exposure and HLA in healthy donors (dated by TCRdb to about 2017). Some background on the complete study: According to an earlier analysis of 587 of the donors, about 180 million T cells yielded roughly 110 million unique TCR beta sequences and around 300 Gb of sequence data. An early release that covered roughly 600 HLA-typed donors contained about 300 gigabases of sequencing data and tens of millions of unique TCR sequences. Of the roughly 420 genotyped donors, approximately 81% were placed in the genetic ancestry cluster associated with self-reported Caucasian donors. The aim of the study was to test whether cataloging public T cell receptors could identify signatures of past pathogen exposure. The study profiled the T cell repertoires of 500 to 800 subjects by immunosequencing and related them to cytomegalovirus serostatus. A separate validation cohort of 100 to 150 different subjects was used in addition to the roughly 670-subject first cohort. To predict cytomegalovirus infection status, the study combined high-throughput TCR immunosequencing, statistical association of individual TCRs with disease status, and machine learning. In a later analysis, previously published TCR beta repertoires from 550 to 750 donors were re-analyzed and high-resolution HLA genotyping was added so that TCR occurrence patterns could be studied. Rather than using new phenotypic data, the later analysis identified candidate immune exposures from TCR beta sequences and from how often those sequences occurred across donors. An earlier analysis of 500 to 650 of the donors applied high-throughput TCR beta sequencing to assess whether each TCR beta V gene segment acted as functional or pseudogenic. Alongside the repertoire data, information on donor age, sex, ethnicity and CMV serostatus was compiled. A later genetic analysis took genome-wide SNP genotypes for about three fifths of the roughly 700 donors and used that subset as a discovery cohort. Every repertoire in the discovery cohort had been generated on one and the same sequencing platform. HLA typing included class I and class II loci at four-digit resolution. The number of donors typed differed by locus, with about 629-640 for A, B, C, DRB1 and DQB1, approximately 500 for DQA1, some 570 for DPA1, and some 470 for DPB1. Roughly 5 DR-DQ haplotypes were handled as single units for association and clustering, since linkage in the cohort was strong. Across approximately 400 genotyped donors of the cohort, an average of about 200,000 unique TCR beta nucleotide sequences per donor were sequenced, and roughly a sixth of those sequences were non-productive. General findings and caveats noted by the study authors: When HLA alleles, especially DR and DQ, strongly co-occurred, TCR associations were difficult to assign to individual alleles. A total of some 180 TCR beta chains were listed by the study as associated with cytomegalovirus. For the cohort, immune exposure information was limited to CMV serostatus. In a later analysis, the rate of TCR association differed among HLA loci, with DRB1 alleles having the most associated TCRs and HLA-C alleles having the fewest. HLA typing was unavailable for some donors at each locus, so association tests used only the typed subset. The presence/absence analyses assumed that sequencing depth was roughly uniform across donors, and that assumption may not be true. A further reported finding was that TCR beta sequences accurately predicted the HLA-A and HLA-B alleles for most subjects in the first cohort. Cytomegalovirus status was reported to be diagnosed by the classifier with high specificity and sensitivity in both the original and validation cohorts. A later genetic analysis associated a missense DCLRE1C variant with V-gene and J-gene trimming of TCR beta chains, and an independent cohort replicated the association. Linkage disequilibrium might explain the correlated functional status among segregating V segments, but an unknown experimental factor could not be ruled out. Because the 87-base-pair reads could not distinguish some IMGT-functional V segments, including TRBV6-2 and TRBV6-3, those segments were excluded. Compared with the 666-donor mean, donors in an Asian-associated ancestry cluster had fewer N-insertions in productive TCRs, according to a later genetic analysis. A later analysis reported that several top co-occurrence clusters appeared linked to parvovirus B19, influenza, CMV and Epstein-Barr virus. Most TCR sequences were seen in very few donors, while some public TCRs were found in many individuals. Only TCR beta chains were sequenced in this cohort, and the absence of alpha or paired-chain data limited detectable features. The sequencing pipeline was judged likely to have produced a cluster of highly shared sequence variants as a technical artifact. Most CMV-associated TCR beta chains appeared to be HLA-restricted in a later analysis, and the HLA associations seemed to be driven largely by CMV exposure. Compared with equally common non-associated chains, HLA-associated TCR beta chains in a later analysis were more clonally expanded and had lower generation probabilities. An earlier analysis of approximately 500 of the donors showed that most TCR beta V segments appeared in productive rearrangements either about 87% or about 30% of the time, which broadly matched IMGT annotations. It was suggested by the authors that the approach could potentially be generalized to other disease states and immunological phenotypes. In a later analysis, 16,951 TCR beta sequences were associated with specific HLA alleles at a false discovery rate of 0.05. In vitro tests confirmed that a few of the cytomegalovirus-associated TCR beta chains recognize cytomegalovirus antigens. Because counts were too low, seventeen rarely observed V segments, including chromosome 9 orphons, were excluded from the earlier analysis of roughly 580 of the donors.

Details on this clone: Its recognized antigen is unknown. Base qualities are not provided; no much larger clone lies one nucleotide away.

In total, 630 or so healthy bone marrow donors made up the cohort. All cohort members were sampled while nominally healthy, although unrecorded immune exposures were likely present. The donor tested CMV seropositive and was one of the 289 seropositive cohort members. Each donor provided a peripheral blood sample, and peripheral blood mononuclear cells were used for TCR beta sequencing. The Qiagen DNeasy Blood Extraction Kit was used to extract genomic DNA from the blood cell samples. Receptor amplification or capture employed the immunoSEQ multiplex PCR assay. A mixture of 60 forward primers for TCR Vbeta segments and 13 reverse primers for TCR Jbeta segments was used in the multiplex PCR. Amplification of the CDR3 region of rearranged TCR beta genes was performed with a multiplex PCR assay on genomic DNA. Amplified TCR beta libraries were sequenced as 87-base-pair reads on the Illumina HiSeq System. On the study's bioinformatics: A later analysis counted approximately 74 million unique TCR beta chains across the 666 repertoires, and 10 million to 11 million of these chains were shared by at least two donors. To remove PCR and sequencing errors, raw reads were error-corrected and collapsed into unique sequences using a nearest-neighbor algorithm that merged closely related sequences. To assign V, D and J gene segments, CDR3 sequences were aligned to IMGT reference sequences. For a sequence to be retained, at least a six-nucleotide match to both a V gene segment and a J gene segment was required. A rearrangement was called productive if the CDR3 had no stop codons and remained in frame with V and J, and every other rearrangement was called non-productive. CDR3 was defined according to IMGT convention as the region running from the second conserved V-encoded cysteine to the conserved J-encoded phenylalanine. Sequences without an unambiguous match to a single V gene segment were excluded from the earlier analysis of 450 to 750 of the donors. An earlier analysis of several hundred of the donors classified V segments as functional when productive rearrangements were above 56.7% and as segregating when the standard deviation between donors was above 5%. A statistical classification framework was developed to diagnose cytomegalovirus status using the catalog of TCR beta chain sequences. A later analysis assigned V and J genes by comparing TCR nucleotide sequences with IMGT/GENE-DB human TR gene sequences. The TCRdist pipeline was used in a later analysis to assign CDR3 sequences and most-parsimonious VDJ recombination scenarios. A later analysis defined each TCR beta chain by its CDR3 amino acid sequence plus V-gene family, and excluded reads lacking a unique V-gene family. As a way to deal with suspected cross-contamination and a sequencing artifact, a later analysis dropped 592 nucleotide sequences that were highly shared and had low generation probability. In a later analysis, a clonal expansion index was calculated for each public chain from normalized within-repertoire ranks of inferred template counts. Generation probabilities in a later analysis came from a VDJ recombination model fitted to out-of-frame rearrangements, and those results were checked against IGoR. Hypergeometric tests were used in a later analysis to score TCR-TCR, TCR-HLA and TCR-CMV co-occurrence, with a repertoire-size bias correction applied to the TCR pairs. False discovery rates were estimated in a later analysis by permuting HLA or CMV assignments 20 times. In a later analysis, co-occurring TCRs were grouped using DBSCAN, and TCRdist sequence similarity was added for clustering within HLA-allele-positive subsets. Co-occurrence clustering excluded repertoires with fewer than 30,000 or more than 120,000 public chains, plus five with anomalous nucleotide sharing. The source is immuneACCESS, and TCRdb retained only in-frame sequences with V and J called. Part of the clones is not carried over; for the studies checked, unresolved V genes explain less than half of this, and the remainder is unexplained. V and J calls and clone size are given by that table; D and trimming were obtained from the DNA. The sample table shows approximately 280,000 clones, and 86% are seen once. The ten biggest clones cover about 4% of the sample.

Based on the germline V gene, the CDR1 and CDR2 sequences are SGHVS and FNYEAQ. The CDR3 holds 14 amino acids from the cysteine to the phenylalanine. The kept DNA is CDR3 alone, 42 bases in frame from the first base. V lost 5 bases and J lost 4 bases, and the count of bases not matched to a germline gene is 4. Sequencing used PBMCs. The chain is encoded by TRBV7-6 joined to TRBJ2-1, with 8 bases in between that match TRBD1. The clonotype was recovered from a man aged 35 to 55 in good health and CMV-seropositive. The CDR3 region reads CASSPDRVYNEQFF. The DNA sequence follows: TGTGCCAGCAGCCCGGACAGGGTATACAATGAGCAGTTCTTC.